The 31 T cell receptor beta chains given below trace back to one sample, sequenced in a study of CD8 T cells in Susac syndrome. The RNA input was roughly 0.45 to 1 ug, and it was reverse transcribed with random hexamers. TCRdb ran MiXCR on the immunoSEQ multiplex PCR reads and lists one entry per CDR3 protein. This sample yields over 200,000 distinct CDR3 sequences, of which just under 95% are seen a single time; approximately 0.081% belongs to the top ten. Sequenced: CD4+ T cells from PBMCs. The source is a human donor with multiple sclerosis.

The CDR3 region is CASSLRRADTQYF. In DNA form, the CDR3 reads TGTGCCAGCAGTTTACGCAGGGCAGATACGCAGTATTTT. This chain links TRBV12-3 or TRBV12-4 with TRBJ2-3; tentative D call: TRBD1 (5 bases). This CDR3 is 13 amino acids long. V gave up 2 bases and J gave up 4 bases, with 7 bases separating them.

The rearrangement links TRBV18 to TRBJ2-2; TRBD1 aligns across 7 bases. There are 18 residues in the CDR3. Trimming cost V 6 bases and J 0 bases; bases outside gene matches: 13. Germline CDR1 and CDR2: KGHSH and LQKENI. The CDR3 is CASSPVTQGLANTGELFF. Here the CDR3 DNA reads TGTGCCAGCTCTCCCGTCACACAGGGGCTCGCGAACACCGGGGAGCTGTTTTTT.

This clonotype was recorded only once. The rearrangement links TRBV15 to TRBJ2-1; 9 bases fit TRBD1. Germline V gene sequence: CDR1 LNHNV, CDR2 YYDKDF (reference sequence). The ends lost 5 bases at V and 12 bases at J; junction bases unmatched: 11. The CDR3 extends over 14 amino acids. The CDR3 nucleotides are TGTGCCACCAGCTTTCGGGACAGGGTAAGAGGGCAGTTCTTC. The encoded protein is CATSFRDRVRGQFF.

This chain links TRBV3-1 with TRBJ1-4, with TRBD1 as a possible D gene (6 bases). The V end lost 1 base, the J end lost 2 bases, and 14 bases lay between the germline ends. This CDR3 is 17 amino acids long. Germline CDR1 is LGHDT and CDR2 is YNNKEL (reference sequence). The CDR3 loop reads CASSQGDTVWTNEKLFF. The DNA of the CDR3 is TGTGCCAGCAGCCAAGGGGACACTGTGTGGACTAATGAAAAACTGTTTTTT.

The V call is TRBV3-1, the J call TRBJ2-7; D is ambiguous. V gave up 4 bases and J gave up 5 bases, with 18 bases separating them. Germline CDR1 is LGHDT and CDR2 is YNNKEL (reference sequence). The CDR3 has 15 amino acids. The CDR3 nucleotides read TGTGCCAGCAGCCCGTCCTCTCAGGTAGGGAACGAGCAGTACTTC. This translates into CASSPSSQVGNEQYF.

CDR3 amino acids: CSVTGTANTGELFF. The DNA of the CDR3 is TGCAGCGTGACCGGGACAGCAAACACCGGGGAGCTGTTTTTT. V usage is TRBV29-1 and J usage is TRBJ2-2, with 7 positions matching TRBD1. Unmatched junction bases numbered 6, after V lost 6 bases and J lost 2 bases. Germline CDR1 is SQVTM and CDR2 is ANQGSEA. The CDR3 totals 14 residues.

This chain uses TRBV25-1 with TRBJ1-5; perhaps TRBD1 as D (6 bases). CDR3 length: 14 amino acids. The V end was cut by 2 bases, the J end by 9 bases, with 14 bases between. Germline CDR1 reads MGHDK; CDR2 reads SYGVNS. Here the CDR3 reads CASSERGASTPQHF. For the CDR3, the DNA is TGTGCCAGCAGTGAAAGGGGGGCTAGTACGCCCCAGCATTTT.

This chain uses TRBV12-3 or TRBV12-4 with TRBJ1-4; weak D call: TRBD1 (5 bases). CDR3 length: 14 residues. V lost 7 bases and J lost 8, with 17 bases in between. CDR3 region: CASTPPGVAEKLFF. In nucleotides, the CDR3 is TGTGCCAGCACCCCTCCGGGGGTCGCGGAAAAACTGTTTTTT.

The chain is built from TRBV20-1 and TRBJ1-1, with no clear D. V was cut by 3 bases and J by 1 base, with 9 bases left in between. Germline loops: CDR1 DFQATT, CDR2 SNEGSKA (reference sequence). CDR3 size: 13 residues. CDR3 nucleotide sequence: TGCAGTGCTAGGAGTCTCAGGAACACTGAAGCTTTCTTT. This codes for CSARSLRNTEAFF.

The chain employs TRBV15 and TRBJ1-2; D ambiguous. Germline V lookup: CDR1 LNHNV, CDR2 YYDKDF (reference sequence). V dropped 3 bases and J dropped 2 bases, with 13 bases sitting between them. This CDR3 contains 15 residues. The CDR3 nucleotides read TGTGCCACCAGCAGGATTCCGACCGAGAACTATGGCTACACCTTC. Its translation is CATSRIPTENYGYTF.

The chain joins TRBV6-6 to TRBJ1-6; no definite D call. V was trimmed by 2 bases and J by 10 bases, leaving 12 bases between them. From germline, CDR1 is MNHNY and CDR2 SVGAGI (reference sequence). The CDR3 totals 14 residues. This CDR3 is CASSYRAAESPLHF. CDR3 coding DNA: TGTGCCAGCAGTTACAGGGCAGCTGAATCACCCCTCCACTTT.

The V and J genes are TRBV29-1 and TRBJ2-2, with D perhaps TRBD2 (5 bases). From germline, CDR1 is SQVTM and CDR2 ANQGSEA. The germline V and J ends were trimmed by 6 bases and 5 bases, with 22 bases remaining between them. This CDR3 is built from 16 residues. The CDR3 reads CSVAMDWSRPTGELFF. DNA for the CDR3: TGCAGCGTCGCCATGGACTGGTCCCGGCCGACCGGGGAGCTGTTTTTT.

The chain links TRBV5-8 to TRBJ1-1; the D is unclear. The V gene's germline CDR1 is SGHTS and CDR2 YDEGEE. The CDR3 spans 11 residues. Trimming took 1 base from V and 11 from J, leaving 9 bases between them. The CDR3 coding sequence is TGTGCCAGCAGCTTGCCCGGCCCGGCTTTCTTT. It translates to CASSLPGPAFF.

This sequence joins TRBV2 and TRBJ2-7; TRBD2 matches at 7 bases. The CDR3 extends over 13 amino acids. Trimming removed 10 bases from V and 5 bases from J; junction bases left unmatched: 11. CDR1 SNHLY and CDR2 FYNNEI come from the germline V gene. CDR3 sequence: CATSRGVQDEQYV. CDR3 in DNA: TGTGCCACCTCTCGGGGGGTTCAAGACGAGCAGTACGTC.

The chain carries TRBV18 and TRBJ2-5; 7 positions match TRBD2. Germline V gives CDR1 KGHSH, CDR2 LQKENI. The CDR3 contains 15 residues. V gave up 1 base and J gave up 1 base; unmatched junction bases: 3. The CDR3 DNA reads as TGTGCCAGCTCACCACGCGGGGGTCCCCAAGAGACCCAGTACTTC. Encoded protein: CASSPRGGPQETQYF. Full variable domain (outside the CDR3, taken from reference TRBV18 and TRBJ2-5): NAGVMQNPRHLVRRRGQEARLRCSPMKGHSHVYWYRQLPEEGLKFMVYLQKENIIDESGMPKERFSAEFPKEGPSILRIQQVVRGDSAAYFCASSPRGGPQETQYFGPGTRLLVL.

V gene TRBV3-1 combines with J gene TRBJ2-3; D perhaps matches TRBD1 (6 bases). Deletions cut 4 bases from V and 2 bases from J, with 19 bases between. The CDR3 length is 17 residues. In germline, CDR1 is LGHDT, CDR2 YNNKEL (reference sequence). The DNA for the CDR3 is TGTGCCAGCAGCCCCTGGCACACCCGGGACACCACAGATACGCAGTATTTT. It codes for CASSPWHTRDTTDTQYF.

The CDR3 protein is CASSRDGTGSQPQHF. DNA for the CDR3: TGTGCCAGCAGCCGAGATGGGACAGGGAGTCAGCCCCAGCATTTT. V gene TRBV3-1 combines with J gene TRBJ1-5; TRBD1 aligns across 9 bases. The germline V gene encodes CDR1 LGHDT and CDR2 YNNKEL (reference sequence). The V gene end was trimmed by 4 bases and the J gene end by 6 bases; junction bases not matched to a gene: 7. The CDR3 runs to 15 residues.

The chain has TRBV20-1 and TRBJ2-5; D might be TRBD2 (5 bases). The CDR3 extends over 14 amino acids. Germline CDR1 and CDR2: DFQATT and SNEGSKA (reference sequence). V shed 6 bases and J shed 4 bases, with 18 bases lying between them. CDR3 sequence (DNA): TGCAGTGCCACTATGGGAATCGAGGGAGAGACCCAGTACTTC. This codes for CSATMGIEGETQYF.

This clonotype was counted once. The gene calls are TRBV29-1 and TRBJ2-1, with a tentative D call TRBD1 (5 bases). This CDR3 region has 14 residues. Trimming cost V 4 bases and J 0 bases, with 10 bases left between them. The germline gives CDR1 SQVTM, CDR2 ANQGSEA. The CDR3 region is CSVARDSSYNEQFF. Written as DNA, the CDR3 is TGCAGCGTTGCCAGGGATAGCTCCTACAATGAGCAGTTCTTC.

The chain has TRBV30 and TRBJ2-1; a weak D match, TRBD2 (5 bases). Germline CDR1 GTSNPN, CDR2 SVGIG (reference sequence). V was trimmed by 4 bases and J by 1 base, leaving 8 bases between them. The CDR3 is 13 amino acids. This CDR3 is CAWNGDSYNEQFF. The CDR3 DNA sequence: TGTGCCTGGAACGGGGATTCCTACAATGAGCAGTTCTTC.

The chain joins TRBV29-1 to TRBJ2-5; D gene uncertain. Germline V lookup: CDR1 SQVTM, CDR2 ANQGSEA. The CDR3 has 16 residues. V dropped 0 bases and J dropped 4 bases, with 18 bases sitting between them. CDR3 sequence: CSVEDHNAGPPETQYF. As DNA, the CDR3 is TGCAGCGTTGAAGATCATAACGCAGGCCCGCCAGAGACCCAGTACTTC.

The chain has TRBV29-1 and TRBJ1-2, with 8 bases matching TRBD1. The V gene's germline CDR1 is SQVTM and CDR2 ANQGSEA. V shed 7 bases, J shed 4 bases, and the junction held 8 bases outside the gene matches. The CDR3 consists of 13 residues. In DNA, the CDR3 is TGCAGCGCAGGACAGGGTCAGGGCTATGGCTACACCTTC. This translates into CSAGQGQGYGYTF.

V is TRBV20-1 and J is TRBJ2-5, with D uncertain. The V end was cut by 6 bases, the J end by 1 base, with 15 bases between. There are 14 residues in the CDR3. From germline, CDR1 is DFQATT and CDR2 SNEGSKA (reference sequence). The CDR3 coding sequence is TGCAGTGCGTATGACTTAGGCTCCCAAGAGACCCAGTACTTC. Amino acid sequence: CSAYDLGSQETQYF.

The rearrangement joins TRBV12-3 or TRBV12-4 to TRBJ1-5; D is perhaps TRBD1 (5 bases). V was shortened by 5 bases and J by 12 bases, with 11 bases between the two germline ends. This CDR3 spans 11 amino acids. The CDR3 sequence is CASSPRGGQHF. The CDR3 DNA reads as TGTGCCAGCAGTCCCCGGGGGGGCCAGCATTTT.

The chain is built from TRBV6-5 and TRBJ2-7; D perhaps matches TRBD1 (6 bases). V lost 6 bases to trimming and J lost 2 bases, with 14 bases between them. CDR1 MNHEY and CDR2 SVGAGI come from the germline V gene. This CDR3 has 14 amino acids. CDR3 nucleotides: TGTGCCAGCAGACGGACGACAGGTGCCTACGAGCAGTACTTC. This sequence encodes CASRRTTGAYEQYF.

The chain carries TRBV6-6 and TRBJ1-5; D unclear. Trimming pared 7 bases from V and 6 bases from J, leaving 7 bases between. This CDR3 is 11 amino acids long. The germline gives CDR1 MNHNY, CDR2 SVGAGI (reference sequence). CDR3 nucleotide sequence: TGTGCCAGCAAGGGAGGTCAGCCCCAGCATTTT. It codes for CASKGGQPQHF.

J is TRBJ2-6 and V is TRBV12-5; tentative D call: TRBD2 (6 bases). Germline-derived CDR1 and CDR2 are LGHNT and FRNRAP. The CDR3 totals 13 residues. V was shortened by 9 bases and J by 4 bases, with 10 bases between the two germline ends. In DNA form, the CDR3 reads TGTGCTAGCGGGAGATCCGGGGCCAACGTCCTGACTTTC. This encodes CASGRSGANVLTF.

This clonotype turned up a few times. The V gene is TRBV7-9, the J gene TRBJ2-1; no reliable D call. The CDR3 runs to 13 residues. Trimming removed 6 bases from V and 2 bases from J, with 8 bases in between. Germline assignment: CDR1 SEHNR and CDR2 FQNEAQ (reference sequence). The CDR3 spells CASSLGTYNEQFF. In nucleotides, the CDR3 is TGTGCCAGCAGTTTGGGGACCTACAATGAGCAGTTCTTC.

The genes are TRBV2 and TRBJ1-2, with D uncertain. The CDR3 loop spans 12 amino acids. Looked up from germline, CDR1 is SNHLY and CDR2 is FYNNEI. Trimming stripped 1 base from V and 2 bases from J, with 2 bases between. The CDR3 DNA sequence: TGTGCCAGCAGTGAAGGGAACTATGGCTACACCTTC. Translated: CASSEGNYGYTF.

J is TRBJ1-6 and V is TRBV20-1; perhaps TRBD1 as D (6 bases). V was clipped by 2 bases and J by 7 bases, with 12 bases between them. The CDR3 contains 14 residues. Looked up from germline, CDR1 is DFQATT and CDR2 is SNEGSKA (reference sequence). The CDR3: CSARWGRGNSPLHF. The CDR3 nucleotides are TGCAGTGCTAGATGGGGAAGGGGGAATTCACCCCTCCACTTT.

Written as DNA, the CDR3 is TGTGCCAGCAGCTTAACTAACTATGGCTACACCTTC. As protein: CASSLTNYGYTF. The chain has TRBV11-2 and TRBJ1-2; D uncertain. Trimming pared 2 bases from V and 0 bases from J, leaving 1 base between. This CDR3 has 12 residues. Germline loops: CDR1 SGHAT, CDR2 FQNNGV.